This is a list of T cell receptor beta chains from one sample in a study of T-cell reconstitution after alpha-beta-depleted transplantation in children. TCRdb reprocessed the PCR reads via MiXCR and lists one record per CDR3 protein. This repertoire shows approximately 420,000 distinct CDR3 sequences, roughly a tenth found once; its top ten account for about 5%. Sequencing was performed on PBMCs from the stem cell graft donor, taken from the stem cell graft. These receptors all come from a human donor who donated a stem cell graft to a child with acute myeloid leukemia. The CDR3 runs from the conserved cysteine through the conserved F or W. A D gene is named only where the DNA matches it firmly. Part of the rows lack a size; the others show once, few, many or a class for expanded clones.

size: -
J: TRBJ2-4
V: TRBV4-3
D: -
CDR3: CASSQDGTPGVGSQYF
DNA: TGCGCCAGCAGCCAAGACGGGACGCCGGGGGTGGGCAGTCAGTACTTC

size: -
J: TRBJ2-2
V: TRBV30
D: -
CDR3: CAWRSRQNTGELFF
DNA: TGTGCCTGGAGAAGTCGGCAGAACACCGGGGAGCTGTTTTTT

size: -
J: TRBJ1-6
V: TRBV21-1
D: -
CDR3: CAGTPLHF
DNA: TGTGCCGGCACACCCCTCCACTTT

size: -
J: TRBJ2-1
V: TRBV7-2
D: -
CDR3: CASETGNNEQFF
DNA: TGTGCCAGCGAGACAGGAAACAATGAGCAGTTCTTC

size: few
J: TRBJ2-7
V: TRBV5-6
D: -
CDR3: CASSWVNYEQYF
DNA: TGTGCCAGCAGCTGGGTCAACTACGAGCAGTACTTC

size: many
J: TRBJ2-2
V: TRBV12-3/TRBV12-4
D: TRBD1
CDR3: CASTFGQGAGELFF
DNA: TGTGCCAGCACTTTCGGGCAGGGGGCCGGGGAGCTGTTTTTT

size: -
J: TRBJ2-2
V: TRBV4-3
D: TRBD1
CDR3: CASSQVQGATGELFF
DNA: TGCGCCAGCAGCCAAGTCCAGGGGGCCACCGGGGAGCTGTTTTTT

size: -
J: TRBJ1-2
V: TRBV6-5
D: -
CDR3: CASTNTGSGYTF
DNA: TGTGCCAGCACCAACACAGGGTCCGGCTACACCTTC

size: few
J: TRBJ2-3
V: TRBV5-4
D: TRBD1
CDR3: CASSLDRGRGDTQYF
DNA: TGTGCCAGCAGCTTGGACAGGGGGCGTGGGGATACGCAGTATTTT

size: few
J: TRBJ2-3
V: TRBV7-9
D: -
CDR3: CASATLTGYTDTQYF
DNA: TGTGCCAGCGCCACATTGACAGGATACACAGATACGCAGTATTTT

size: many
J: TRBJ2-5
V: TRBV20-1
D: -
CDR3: CSARGAGRETQYF
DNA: TGCAGTGCTAGAGGGGCGGGACGGGAGACCCAGTACTTC

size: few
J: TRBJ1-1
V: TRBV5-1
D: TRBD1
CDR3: CASSDRTGGNTEAFF
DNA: TGCGCCAGCAGCGATCGGACAGGGGGGAACACTGAAGCTTTCTTT